This T cell receptor beta chain was sequenced in a study of CD8+ T cells in alopecia areata. Germline CDR1 SGHDN, CDR2 FVKESK. V was pared by 1 base and J by 4 bases, with 7 bases between. The CDR3 is 13 residues long. Of note for this clone: Its antigen remains unidentified.

RNA was extracted and reverse transcribed into cDNA as the sequencing template. Sequencing was performed with immunoSEQ multiplex PCR; in TCRdb, only in-frame clones are kept and a portion is missing. The sample holds 98,000 or so clones; 50% to 60% are singletons and the top ten take around a quarter. Study-level findings and limits: More clonal than normal scalp was lesional scalp, particularly alopecia totalis/universalis. Patients showed less clear TCR sequence sharing than mice, possibly partly because of HLA diversity. Scalp samples also yield sequences from resident alphabeta T cells of normal skin.

Patients with alopecia areata provided lesional scalp punch biopsies as well as peripheral blood. The receptor was derived from a human donor with alopecia areata. The sequenced sample consisted of NKG2D-low CD8+ T cells sorted from blood. The chain has TRBV14 and TRBJ1-2, with D unclear. CDR3 residues: CASSQVGGYGYTF. CDR3 nucleotides: TGTGCCAGCAGCCAAGTTGGCGGCTATGGCTACACCTTC.